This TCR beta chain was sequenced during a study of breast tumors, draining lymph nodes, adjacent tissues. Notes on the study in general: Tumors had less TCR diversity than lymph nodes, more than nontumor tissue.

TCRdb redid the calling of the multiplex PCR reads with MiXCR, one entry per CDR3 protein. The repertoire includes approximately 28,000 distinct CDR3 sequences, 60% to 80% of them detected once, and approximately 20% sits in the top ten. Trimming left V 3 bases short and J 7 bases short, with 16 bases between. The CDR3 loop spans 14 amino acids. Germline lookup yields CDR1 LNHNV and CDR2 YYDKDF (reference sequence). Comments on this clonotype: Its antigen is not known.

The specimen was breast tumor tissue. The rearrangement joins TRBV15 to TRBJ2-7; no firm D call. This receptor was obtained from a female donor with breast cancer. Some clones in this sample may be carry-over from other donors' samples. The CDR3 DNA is TGTGCCACCAGCAGTGCTAGTCCCATGGCGGAGCAGTACTTC. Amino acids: CATSSASPMAEQYF.